These 6 T cell receptor beta chains originate from one sample sequenced in a study of T cells in Graves' hyperthyroidism and ophthalmopathy. RNA transcripts yielded amplified TCR beta CDR3 regions. HTBI primers were used for first-round RT-PCR of the TCR CDR3. Each CDR3 protein gets one entry after TCRdb re-called the multiplex PCR reads with MiXCR. The top ten hold roughly 7% of the sample, which has around 600,000 distinct CDR3 sequences, over 12% seen once. The sequencing sample was made of blood. The source is a woman between 18 and 29 years old with Graves' ophthalmopathy.

This clonotype was seen more than once but under ten times. This chain links TRBV10-2 with TRBJ1-2, with 8 bases aligning to TRBD1. Trimming at V came to 4 bases and at J to 6 bases, leaving 10 bases not matched to a gene. The CDR3 loop spans 15 amino acids. The V gene's germline CDR1 is WSHSY and CDR2 SAAADI. The CDR3 loop is CASSGLTGGLNGYTF. DNA for the CDR3: TGCGCCAGCAGTGGGCTTACAGGGGGTTTGAATGGCTACACCTTC.

This clonotype was observed a few times. The chain links TRBV19 to TRBJ2-1, with 9 bases lining up with TRBD1. V was pared by 3 bases and J by 7 bases, with 10 bases of the junction left unmatched. The CDR3 is 16 amino acids. Germline CDR1 reads LNHDA; CDR2 reads SQIVND (reference sequence). CDR3 in DNA: TGTGCCAGTAGTATGGCGGACAGGGGAGGATATAATGAGCAGTTCTTC. Its protein product is CASSMADRGGYNEQFF.

This clonotype occurred once. A much larger clonotype is one base distant, so this may be a read error. In this CDR3 the conserved last residue, phenylalanine or tryptophan, is missing, so a read error is likely. The chain couples TRBV29-1 to TRBJ2-7; D is uncertain. Trimming stripped 2 bases from V and 2 bases from J, with 13 bases between. Germline loops: CDR1 SQVTM, CDR2 ANQGSEA. This CDR3 is built from 14 residues. Here the CDR3 reads CSVELGARTYEQYL. The CDR3 nucleotides are TGCAGCGTTGAATTAGGCGCACGAACCTACGAGCAGTACCTC.

The table lists this clonotype with a count of one. Just one base apart from a much larger clone, this may be a read error. This chain links TRBV30 with TRBJ1-5; D unclear. The CDR3 consists of 14 residues. The germline gives CDR1 GTSNPN, CDR2 SVGIG (reference sequence). CDR3 amino acids: CARSVVGLHQPQHF. CDR3 in DNA: TGTGCCCGGAGTGTGGTCGGGTTGCATCAGCCCCAGCATTTT.

The sample holds one count of this clonotype. The CDR3 region is CASRERQNSNQPQHF. DNA for the CDR3: TGTGCCAGCAGGGAACGACAGAATAGCAATCAGCCCCAGCATTTT. V gene TRBV27 combines with J gene TRBJ1-5; D might be TRBD1 (5 bases). Germline V gives CDR1 MNHEY, CDR2 SMNVEV (reference sequence). This CDR3 is 15 amino acids long. Trimming cost V 6 bases and J 0 bases, with 12 bases left between them.

This clonotype was observed at least ten times. The rearrangement uses TRBV18 and TRBJ1-1; 7 bases align to TRBD1. This CDR3 has 14 amino acids. Germline V lookup: CDR1 KGHSH, CDR2 LQKENI. Trimming at V came to 4 bases and at J to 1 base, leaving 3 bases not matched to a gene. The CDR3 loop reads CASSLTGANTEAFF. In DNA, the CDR3 is TGTGCCAGCTCACTCACAGGGGCGAACACTGAAGCTTTCTTT.